The 15 T cell receptor beta chains reported below all come from one sample, sequenced in a study of PD-1 blockade in classical Hodgkin lymphoma. Data came from immunoSEQ multiplex PCR; TCRdb stores just in-frame clones and leaves some out. The top ten hold under 25% of the sample, which has 13,000 to 15,000 clones, about four fifths seen once. Each patient experienced a relapse that followed autologous stem cell transplantation, and brentuximab vedotin exposure varied. Sample: peripheral blood mononuclear cells (PBMCs), taken at baseline. These receptor sequences come from a human donor with classical Hodgkin lymphoma.

J is TRBJ1-1 and V is TRBV2, with a tentative D call TRBD1 (6 bases). Trimming removed 6 bases from V and 4 bases from J, with 15 bases in between. This CDR3 comprises 14 residues. In germline, CDR1 is SNHLY, CDR2 FYNNEI. CDR3 in DNA: TGTGCCAGCAGCGATTACAGGGATGCCACTGAAGCTTTCTTT. Its translation: CASSDYRDATEAFF.

The rearrangement links TRBV4-2 to TRBJ2-2, with D possibly called TRBD1 or TRBD2 (6 bases each). CDR3 size: 16 residues. V lost 1 base, J lost 4 bases, and 13 bases lay in between. Germline assignment: CDR1 LGHNA and CDR2 YNFKEQ. In nucleotides, the CDR3 is TGTGCCAGCAGCCAAGGGAGGGGGGCAGGCACCGGGGAGCTGTTTTTT. It codes for CASSQGRGAGTGELFF.

V and J are TRBV19 and TRBJ1-4; 10 bases fit TRBD1. V gave up 6 bases and J gave up 7 bases; unmatched junction bases: 20. Germline V gives CDR1 LNHDA, CDR2 SQIVND (reference sequence). The CDR3 has 19 residues. This chain's CDR3 is CASRWVNRDRGASTEKLFF. CDR3 sequence (DNA): TGTGCCAGTAGGTGGGTGAACCGGGACAGGGGAGCGTCGACTGAAAAACTGTTTTTT.

J is TRBJ1-2 and V is TRBV4-1; a weak D match, TRBD1 (6 bases). There are 15 residues in the CDR3. Per germline, CDR1 MGHRA and CDR2 YSYEKL. The V end lost 1 base, the J end lost 8 bases, and 17 bases lay between the germline ends. The CDR3 DNA is TGCGCCAGCAGCCAAGTGCGGGACACCCCCGGGGGCTACACCTTC. Translating gives CASSQVRDTPGGYTF.

The chain employs TRBV10-3 and TRBJ1-1, with a tentative D call TRBD1 (5 bases). The CDR3 totals 13 residues. Trimming shortened V by 11 bases and J by 2 bases, and 15 bases separated the two germline ends. CDR1 and CDR2 (germline): ENHRY, SYGVKD. The CDR3 sequence: CALSQGVNTEAFF. CDR3 coding DNA: TGTGCCTTATCCCAGGGCGTCAACACTGAAGCTTTCTTT.

The rearrangement links TRBV4-3 to TRBJ1-1; TRBD1 agrees at 9 bases. V was pared by 0 bases and J by 12 bases, with 8 bases of the junction left unmatched. Germline V gene sequence: CDR1 LGHNA, CDR2 YSLEER. CDR3 length equals 14 residues. In DNA, the CDR3 is TGCGCCAGCAGCCAAGACCCAGGACAGGGGAAAACTTTCTTT. Its protein product is CASSQDPGQGKTFF.

The chain carries TRBV9 and TRBJ2-3, with 12 bases lining up with TRBD2. Germline V gene lookup returns CDR1 SGDLS and CDR2 YYNGEE. V lost 5 bases, J lost 2 bases, and 3 bases stayed unmatched. The CDR3 consists of 15 residues. CDR3 DNA sequence: TGTGCCAGCAGTACTAGCGGGGGGACCACAGATACGCAGTATTTT. It encodes CASSTSGGTTDTQYF.

The chain joins TRBV5-1 to TRBJ2-1; D not certain. Trimming removed 0 bases from V and 5 bases from J, with 6 bases in between. The CDR3 loop spans 13 amino acids. CDR1 SGHRS and CDR2 YFSETQ come from the germline V gene. CDR3 sequence reads: CASSLGPDNEQFF. The CDR3, as DNA: TGCGCCAGCAGCTTGGGGCCCGACAATGAGCAGTTCTTC.

Relative to its sample, this clone is medium-sized. The chain has TRBV5-1 and TRBJ1-2, with 11 positions matching TRBD1. Trimming removed 4 bases from V and 14 bases from J; junction bases left unmatched: 10. The CDR3 is 13 amino acids. Germline V gene data show CDR1 as SGHRS and CDR2 as YFSETQ. CDR3 nucleotide sequence: TGCGCCAGCAGCCAGGACCGGGACAGGGGGAAAACCTTC. This gives the protein CASSQDRDRGKTF.

The chain links TRBV19 to TRBJ1-5; 8 bases align to TRBD1. V shed 5 bases, J shed 0 bases, and the junction held 12 bases outside the gene matches. The CDR3 totals 18 residues. In germline, CDR1 is LNHDA, CDR2 SQIVND (reference sequence). In nucleotides, the CDR3 is TGTGCCAGTAGTCCTCGGACAGGGCGATCTTATAGCAATCAGCCCCAGCATTTT. Its translation is CASSPRTGRSYSNQPQHF.

The chain has TRBV28 and TRBJ1-2; TRBD1 aligns across 9 bases. Germline-derived CDR1 and CDR2 are MDHEN and SYDVKM. V gave up 5 bases and J gave up 4 bases; unmatched junction bases: 5. This CDR3 has 14 residues. Here the CDR3 reads CASSPTGGGYGYTF. The CDR3 coding sequence is TGTGCCAGCAGTCCAACAGGGGGCGGCTATGGCTACACCTTC.

In its sample, this clone ranks as medium-sized (0.01 to 0.1%). V and J are TRBV2 and TRBJ1-1, with 11 bases identical to TRBD1. Germline assignment: CDR1 SNHLY and CDR2 FYNNEI. V gave up 5 bases and J gave up 4 bases; unmatched junction bases: 12. The CDR3 is made up of 17 amino acids. CDR3 nucleotide sequence: TGTGCCAGCAGTCGGGACAGGGGGTCGTATCGGAGCACTGAAGCTTTCTTT. This codes for CASSRDRGSYRSTEAFF.

The chain carries TRBV6-6 and TRBJ1-4, with D hard to call. V gave up 3 bases and J gave up 0 bases, with 8 bases separating them. The CDR3 contains 15 residues. Per germline, CDR1 MNHNY and CDR2 SVGAGI (reference sequence). The CDR3 nucleotides are TGTGCCAGCAGTTATGGGTATTCAACTAATGAAAAACTGTTTTTT. It encodes CASSYGYSTNEKLFF.

This clone was seen only once. The chain carries TRBV10-2 and TRBJ2-7; perhaps TRBD2 as D (5 bases). The germline V gene has CDR1 WSHSY and CDR2 SAAADI. The CDR3 has 14 residues. With 3 bases removed from V and 3 bases from J, the gap between germline ends came to 12 bases. The CDR3, as DNA: TGCGCCAGCAGTGATGCTGCGGCGGGCTACGAGCAGTACTTC. As protein: CASSDAAAGYEQYF.

The chain uses TRBV2 and TRBJ2-7; D might be TRBD1 or TRBD2, each matching 5 bases. Per germline, CDR1 SNHLY and CDR2 FYNNEI. CDR3 length: 14 amino acids. The V gene lost 8 bases and the J gene lost 2 bases, with 16 bases spanning the gap. The CDR3 sequence is CASLEGTVTYEQYF. The CDR3 nucleotides are TGTGCCAGCCTCGAGGGGACCGTAACCTACGAGCAGTACTTC.